Listed below are T cell receptor beta chains from one sample, sequenced in a study of blood T cell repertoires in COVID-19. Repertoires were generated with immunoSEQ multiplex PCR, while TCRdb's copy carries only in-frame clones and drops some. The table has almost 300,000 clones, approximately 89% seen once. Source material: peripheral blood. Receptors were obtained from a woman in her 30s with COVID-19, enrolled during active disease. Both conserved end residues are part of each CDR3. The D gene is left open where the match is weak. Size tells how often a clone was seen (once, few, many) or the class of an expanded clone, and some rows leave it out.

TRBV15	.	.	TRBJ1-3	CATSRDRLSGNTIYF	TGTGCCACCAGCAGAGACAGACTCTCTGGAAACACCATATATTTT
TRBV15	.	TRBD2	TRBJ2-1	CATSRGFTAVAGVYNEQFF	TGTGCCACCAGCAGAGGTTTCACCGCGGTTGCGGGGGTTTACAATGAGCAGTTCTTC
TRBV6-2/TRBV6-3	.	.	TRBJ1-1	CASSYSVPTGTEAFF	TGTGCCAGCAGTTACTCTGTCCCGACGGGCACTGAAGCTTTCTTT
TRBV5-4	.	.	TRBJ2-7	CAGHYGNYEQYF	TGTGCCGGCCACTACGGGAACTACGAGCAGTACTTC
TRBV2	.	.	TRBJ2-5	CASRAGNQETQYF	TGTGCCAGCAGGGCGGGGAACCAAGAGACCCAGTACTTC
TRBV5-6	few	TRBD1	TRBJ1-2	CASSSDRGSYTF	TGTGCCAGCAGCTCGGACAGGGGAAGCTACACCTTC
TRBV6-5	.	.	TRBJ2-7	CASKPPQGEQYF	TGTGCCAGCAAGCCCCCCCAGGGCGAGCAGTACTTC
TRBV6-5	once	TRBD2	TRBJ2-1	CASSYLASGYNEQFF	TGTGCCAGCAGTTACTTGGCTAGCGGATACAATGAGCAGTTCTTC
TRBV19	once	TRBD2	TRBJ2-2	CASSIVSGGTGELFF	TGTGCCAGTAGTATCGTTTCGGGGGGCACCGGGGAGCTGTTTTTT
TRBV4-1	.	.	TRBJ2-7	CASSQEPLLAGLYEQYF	TGCGCCAGCAGCCAAGAACCTCTACTGGCGGGGCTCTACGAGCAGTACTTC
TRBV6-5	.	.	TRBJ1-2	CASSYSGEGYGYTF	TGTGCCAGCAGTTACTCTGGGGAGGGGTATGGCTACACCTTC
TRBV6-1	.	.	TRBJ1-5	CASSGSKGLMRNQPQHF	TGTGCCAGCAGTGGCAGTAAGGGACTGATGCGCAATCAGCCCCAGCATTTT
TRBV18	.	.	TRBJ2-3	CASSSQSHTDTQYF	TGTGCCAGCTCATCCCAGTCCCACACAGATACGCAGTATTTT
TRBV27	.	.	TRBJ1-1	CASGRTNTEAFF	TGTGCCAGCGGACGGACTAACACTGAAGCTTTCTTT
TRBV5-6	.	TRBD1	TRBJ1-3	CASSTWTGVEYTIYF	TGTGCCAGCAGCACGTGGACAGGCGTCGAATACACCATATATTTT
TRBV15	.	.	TRBJ2-7	CATSNPLSGVPYEQYF	TGTGCCACCAGCAACCCCCTCTCGGGGGTCCCCTACGAGCAGTACTTC
TRBV4-1	.	TRBD1	TRBJ1-2	CASSQRPDRTGNYGYTF	TGCGCCAGCAGCCAGCGCCCCGATCGGACAGGGAACTATGGCTACACCTTC
TRBV19	.	TRBD2	TRBJ2-1	CASSWGGGLNEQFF	TGTGCCAGTAGTTGGGGCGGGGGGCTCAATGAGCAGTTCTTC
TRBV19	.	.	TRBJ2-1	CASSRGAVNEQFF	TGTGCCAGTAGTCGGGGGGCGGTAAATGAGCAGTTCTTC
TRBV2	.	TRBD1	TRBJ1-1	CASKGAGTEAFF	TGTGCCAGCAAGGGGGCCGGCACTGAAGCTTTCTTT
TRBV25-1	.	.	TRBJ1-4	CASSEGGLRGKLFF	TGTGCCAGCAGTGAAGGGGGGTTAAGGGGTAAACTGTTTTTT
TRBV4-1	few	.	TRBJ2-7	CASSGQTYEQYF	TGCGCCAGCAGCGGACAGACCTACGAGCAGTACTTC
TRBV11-2	.	TRBD1	TRBJ2-7	CASSLNEGTAHAYEQYF	TGTGCCAGCAGCCTTAACGAGGGGACAGCGCATGCCTACGAGCAGTACTTC
TRBV10-3	.	TRBD1	TRBJ1-2	CAIRTGGGNYGYTF	TGTGCCATCAGGACAGGGGGTGGGAACTATGGCTACACCTTC
TRBV14	.	.	TRBJ2-2	CASSQGITGANTGELFF	TGTGCCAGCAGCCAAGGAATAACAGGAGCGAACACCGGGGAGCTGTTTTTT
TRBV3-1/TRBV3-2	few	.	TRBJ1-1	CASSQFGQNTEAFF	TGTGCCAGCAGCCAATTTGGACAGAACACTGAAGCTTTCTTT
TRBV11-2	once	.	TRBJ1-4	CASSFRPTGFADEKLFF	TGTGCCAGCAGCTTCCGACCTACAGGGTTCGCTGACGAAAAACTGTTTTTT
TRBV30	once	TRBD1	TRBJ2-2	CAWTGPGTGGSREFTGELFF	TGTGCCTGGACCGGTCCCGGGACAGGTGGCTCCCGAGAGTTTACCGGGGAGCTGTTTTTT